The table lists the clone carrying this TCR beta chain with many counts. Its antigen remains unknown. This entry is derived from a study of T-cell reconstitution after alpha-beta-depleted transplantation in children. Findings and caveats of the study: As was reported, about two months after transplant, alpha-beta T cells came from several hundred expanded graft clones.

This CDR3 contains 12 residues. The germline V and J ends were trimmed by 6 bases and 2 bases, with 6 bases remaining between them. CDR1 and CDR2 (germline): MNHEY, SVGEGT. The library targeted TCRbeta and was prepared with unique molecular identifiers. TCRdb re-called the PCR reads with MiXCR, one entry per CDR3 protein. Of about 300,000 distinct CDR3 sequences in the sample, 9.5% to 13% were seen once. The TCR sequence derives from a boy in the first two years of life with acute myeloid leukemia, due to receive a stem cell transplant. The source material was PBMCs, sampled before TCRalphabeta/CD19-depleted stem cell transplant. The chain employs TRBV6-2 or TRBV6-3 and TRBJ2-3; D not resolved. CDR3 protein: CASSHTTDTQYF. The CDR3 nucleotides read TGTGCCAGCAGCCACACCACAGATACGCAGTATTTT.